This T cell receptor (beta chain) was captured by sequencing in a study of blood T cell repertoires in COVID-19. Study information: The samples span acute and convalescent COVID-19 from the United States, Italy and Spain. Sources were T cells, B-cell-depleted T cells, or PBMCs; the material itself was cDNA or gDNA.

In the authors' methods: Reference gene primer amplification gave estimated nucleated cell counts. The assay was immunoSEQ multiplex PCR, and TCRdb's table has in-frame clones only and misses some. V and J calls and clone size are given by that table; D and trimming were obtained from the DNA. The sample carries roughly 100,000 clones, 80% to 85% recorded once. The trim removed 3 bases at V and 6 bases at J, leaving 9 bases unmatched. CDR1 and CDR2 from the germline V gene are SNHLY and FYNNEI. The CDR3 sequence is 16 residues long. The receptor's source is a man older than 75 with acute or convalescent COVID-19. The sequencing input was peripheral blood. V and J are TRBV2 and TRBJ2-7; 12 bases fit TRBD2. The CDR3 DNA follows: TGTGCCAGCAGTGATAGGCGACTAGCGGGAGCAGGCGAGCAGTACTTC. This sequence encodes CASSDRRLAGAGEQYF.